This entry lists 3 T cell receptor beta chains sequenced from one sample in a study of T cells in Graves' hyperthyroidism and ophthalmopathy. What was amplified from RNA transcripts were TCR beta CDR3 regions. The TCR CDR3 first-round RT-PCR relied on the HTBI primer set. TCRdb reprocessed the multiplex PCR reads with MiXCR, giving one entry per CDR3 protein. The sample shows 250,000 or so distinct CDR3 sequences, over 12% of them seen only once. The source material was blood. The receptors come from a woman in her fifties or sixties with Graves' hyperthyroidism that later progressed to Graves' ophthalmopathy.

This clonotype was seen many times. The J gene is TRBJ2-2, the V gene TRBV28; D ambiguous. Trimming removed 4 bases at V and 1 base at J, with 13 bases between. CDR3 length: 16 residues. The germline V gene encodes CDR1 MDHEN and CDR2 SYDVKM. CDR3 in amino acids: CASSSLLRENTGELFF. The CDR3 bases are TGTGCCAGCAGTTCCCTCCTTAGGGAGAACACCGGGGAGCTGTTTTTT.

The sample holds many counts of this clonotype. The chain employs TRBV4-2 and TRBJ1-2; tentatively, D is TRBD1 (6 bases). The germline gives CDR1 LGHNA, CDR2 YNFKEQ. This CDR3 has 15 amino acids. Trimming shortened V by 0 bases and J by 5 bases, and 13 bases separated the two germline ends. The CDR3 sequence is CASSQDPLTGYGYTF. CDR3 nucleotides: TGTGCCAGCAGCCAAGACCCGCTCACAGGGTATGGCTACACCTTC.

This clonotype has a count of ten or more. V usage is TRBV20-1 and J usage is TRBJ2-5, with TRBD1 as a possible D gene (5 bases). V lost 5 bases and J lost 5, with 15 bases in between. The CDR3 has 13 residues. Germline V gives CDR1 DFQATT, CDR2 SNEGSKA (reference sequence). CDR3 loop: CSAEQVTGETQYF. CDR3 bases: TGCAGTGCTGAACAGGTCACCGGGGAGACCCAGTACTTC.